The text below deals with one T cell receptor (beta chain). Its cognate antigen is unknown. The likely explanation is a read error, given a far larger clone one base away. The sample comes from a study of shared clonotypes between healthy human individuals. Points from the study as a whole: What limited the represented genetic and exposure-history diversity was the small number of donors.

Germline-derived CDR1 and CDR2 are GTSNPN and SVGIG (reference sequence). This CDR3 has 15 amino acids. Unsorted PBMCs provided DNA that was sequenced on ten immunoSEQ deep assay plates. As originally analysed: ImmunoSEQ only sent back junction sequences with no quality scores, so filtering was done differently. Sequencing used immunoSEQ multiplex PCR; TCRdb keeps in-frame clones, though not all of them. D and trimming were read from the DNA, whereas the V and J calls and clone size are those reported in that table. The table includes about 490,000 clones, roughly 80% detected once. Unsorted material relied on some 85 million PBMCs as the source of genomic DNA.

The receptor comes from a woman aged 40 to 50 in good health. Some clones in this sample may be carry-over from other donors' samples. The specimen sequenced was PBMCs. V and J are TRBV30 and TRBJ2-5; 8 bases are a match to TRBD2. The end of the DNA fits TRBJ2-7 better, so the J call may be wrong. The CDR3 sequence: CACSAVAGRAYEQYF. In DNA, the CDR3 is TGTGCCTGTAGTGCGGTAGCGGGAAGGGCCTACGAGCAGTACTTC.